The rows below give T cell receptor beta chains drawn from one sample of a study of blood T cell repertoires in COVID-19. TCRdb's table, derived via immunoSEQ multiplex PCR, lists solely in-frame clones and lacks some. This sample has around 97,000 clones; nearly 90% occur once, and the top ten carry 3.1%. Sequencing input: peripheral blood. The source is a man aged 45 to 65 in a cohort sampled during active COVID-19. CDR3s include the opening cysteine and the closing phenylalanine or tryptophan. A D gene is named only where the DNA matches it firmly. Size is stated for part of the rows, as once, few or many counts, or as a class when the clone is expanded.

clone size	CDR3 length	J gene	D gene	V gene	CDR3 DNA	CDR3 protein
NA	15	TRBJ2-3	NA	TRBV11-2	TGTGCCAGCAGCTTACAGGGCCCGCCGTTAGGGACGCAGTATTTT	CASSLQGPPLGTQYF
NA	15	TRBJ2-1	TRBD2	TRBV3-1/TRBV3-2	TGTGCCAGCAGCCAATTAGCGGGGGGCCGCAGTGAGCAGTTCTTC	CASSQLAGGRSEQFF
NA	16	TRBJ2-1	TRBD2	TRBV28	TGTGCCAGCACCCCCTCGGGGGGGGCCTGGGGTAATGAGCAGTTCTTC	CASTPSGGAWGNEQFF
NA	14	TRBJ2-2	TRBD2	TRBV25-1	TGTGCCAGCGAGCGGGGAACGAACACCGGGGAGCTGTTTTTT	CASERGTNTGELFF
NA	14	TRBJ2-3	NA	TRBV27	TGTGCCAGCAGTTATATAGCGTCGAAAGATACGCAGTATTTT	CASSYIASKDTQYF
NA	15	TRBJ1-2	TRBD1	TRBV5-1	TGCGCCAGCAGCTTGGAGGGTAGACAGGGGCCCGGCTACACCTTC	CASSLEGRQGPGYTF
NA	16	TRBJ1-1	NA	TRBV28	TGTGCCAGCAGTTTACCGGCAGGCCTCATGAACACTGAAGCTTTCTTT	CASSLPAGLMNTEAFF
NA	15	TRBJ2-2	NA	TRBV19	TGTGCCAGTAGTATTACCGACAGACTCACCGGGGAGCTGTTTTTT	CASSITDRLTGELFF
once	14	TRBJ2-1	NA	TRBV5-1	TGCGCCAGCAGTCACCAAACAGGGTACAATGAGCAGTTCTTC	CASSHQTGYNEQFF
NA	13	TRBJ2-1	NA	TRBV11-3	TGTGCCAGCTCGGGGTTCTCCTACAATGAGCAGTTCTTC	CASSGFSYNEQFF
NA	16	TRBJ2-2	NA	TRBV5-1	TGCGCCAGCAGCTGGGAGGTTCTGATGAACACCGGGGAGCTGTTTTTT	CASSWEVLMNTGELFF
NA	14	TRBJ2-3	TRBD2	TRBV10-3	TGTGCCATCAGTGGGGGAGGGACCCCAGATACGCAGTATTTT	CAISGGGTPDTQYF
NA	11	TRBJ2-1	NA	TRBV2	TGTGCCAGCAGCCCTTTAGTCGAGCAGTTCTTC	CASSPLVEQFF
NA	17	TRBJ2-3	TRBD2	TRBV7-2	TGTGCCAGCAGCTTGAAGGGAGCGGGGGCCCTCACAGATACGCAGTATTTT	CASSLKGAGALTDTQYF
NA	15	TRBJ2-2	TRBD1	TRBV5-8	TGTGCCAGCAGCCACAGGGGGCGCGACACCGGGGAGCTGTTTTTT	CASSHRGRDTGELFF